The sequence of this T cell receptor beta chain was determined in a study of blood T cell repertoires in COVID-19. Clones were read by immunoSEQ multiplex PCR, and TCRdb kept only the in-frame ones, dropping some. The sample has approximately 250,000 clones; around 86% are singletons. V lost 1 base to trimming and J lost 5 bases; unmatched junction nucleotides: 3. The CDR3 runs 14 residues. Germline values: CDR1 GTSNPN, CDR2 SVGIG (reference sequence). The material sequenced was peripheral blood. The TCR comes from a woman older than 75 with COVID-19, enrolled during active disease. The chain joins TRBV30 to TRBJ1-5; 9 positions agree with TRBD1. CDR3 amino acids: CAWSAWTGDQPQHF. The CDR3 DNA is TGTGCCTGGAGTGCCTGGACAGGGGATCAGCCCCAGCATTTT.